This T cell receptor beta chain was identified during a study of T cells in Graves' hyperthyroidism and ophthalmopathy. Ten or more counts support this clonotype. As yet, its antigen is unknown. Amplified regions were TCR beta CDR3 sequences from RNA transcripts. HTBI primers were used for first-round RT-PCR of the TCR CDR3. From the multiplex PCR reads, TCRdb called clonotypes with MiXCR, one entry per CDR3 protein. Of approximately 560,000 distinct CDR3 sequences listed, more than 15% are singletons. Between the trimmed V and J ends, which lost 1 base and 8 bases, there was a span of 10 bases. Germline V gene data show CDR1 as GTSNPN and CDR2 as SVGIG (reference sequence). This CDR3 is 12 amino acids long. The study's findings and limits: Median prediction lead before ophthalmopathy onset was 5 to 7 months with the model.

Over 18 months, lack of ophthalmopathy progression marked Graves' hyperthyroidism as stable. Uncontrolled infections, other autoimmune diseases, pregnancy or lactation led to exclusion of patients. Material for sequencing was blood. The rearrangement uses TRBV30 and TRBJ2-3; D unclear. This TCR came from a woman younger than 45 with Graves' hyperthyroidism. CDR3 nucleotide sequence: TGTGCCTGGAGTGCGACCGTTGGTACGCAGTATTTT. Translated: CAWSATVGTQYF.